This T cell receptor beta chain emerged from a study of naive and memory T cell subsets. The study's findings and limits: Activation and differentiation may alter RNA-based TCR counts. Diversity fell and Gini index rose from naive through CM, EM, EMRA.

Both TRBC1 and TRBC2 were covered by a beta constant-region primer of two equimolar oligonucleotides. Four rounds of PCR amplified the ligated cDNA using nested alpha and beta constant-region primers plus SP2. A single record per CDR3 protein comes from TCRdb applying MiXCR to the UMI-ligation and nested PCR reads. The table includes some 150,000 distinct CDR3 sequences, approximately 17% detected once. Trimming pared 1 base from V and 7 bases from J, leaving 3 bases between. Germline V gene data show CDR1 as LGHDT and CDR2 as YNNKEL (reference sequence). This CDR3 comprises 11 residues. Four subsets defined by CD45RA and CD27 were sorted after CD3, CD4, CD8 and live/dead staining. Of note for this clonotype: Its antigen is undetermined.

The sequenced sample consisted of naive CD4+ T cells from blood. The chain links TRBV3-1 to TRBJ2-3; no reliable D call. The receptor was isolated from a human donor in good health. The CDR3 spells CASSQVNTQYF. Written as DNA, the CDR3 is TGTGCCAGCAGCCAAGTGAATACGCAGTATTTT.